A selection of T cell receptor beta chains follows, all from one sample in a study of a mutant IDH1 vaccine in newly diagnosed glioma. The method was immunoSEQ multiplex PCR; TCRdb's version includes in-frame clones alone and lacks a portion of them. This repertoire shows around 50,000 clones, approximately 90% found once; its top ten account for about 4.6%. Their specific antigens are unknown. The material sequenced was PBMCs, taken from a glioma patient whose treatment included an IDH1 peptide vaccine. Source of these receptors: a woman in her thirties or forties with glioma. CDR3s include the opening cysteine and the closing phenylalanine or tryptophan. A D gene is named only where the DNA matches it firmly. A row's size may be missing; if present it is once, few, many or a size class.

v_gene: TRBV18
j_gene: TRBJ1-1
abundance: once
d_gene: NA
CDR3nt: TGTGCCAGCTCACCAGGAGGGTACATGAACACTGAAGCTTTCTTT
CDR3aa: CASSPGGYMNTEAFF

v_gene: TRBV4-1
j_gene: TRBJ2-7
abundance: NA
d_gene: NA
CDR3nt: TGCGCCAGCAGCCATGTAGGGGGCGAGCAGTACTTC
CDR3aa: CASSHVGGEQYF

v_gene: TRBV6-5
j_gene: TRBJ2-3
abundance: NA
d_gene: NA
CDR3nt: TGTGCCAGCAGTTACTCGACTGGAGATACGCAGTATTTT
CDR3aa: CASSYSTGDTQYF

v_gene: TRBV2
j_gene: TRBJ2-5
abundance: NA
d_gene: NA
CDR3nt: TGTGCCAGCAGTGATTTCGGGAAACAAGAGACCCAGTACTTC
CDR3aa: CASSDFGKQETQYF

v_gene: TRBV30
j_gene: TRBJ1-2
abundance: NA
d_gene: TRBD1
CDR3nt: TGTGCCTGGAGTAGGTTGACGGGACAGGTTGCCTCTGGCTACACCTTC
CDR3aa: CAWSRLTGQVASGYTF

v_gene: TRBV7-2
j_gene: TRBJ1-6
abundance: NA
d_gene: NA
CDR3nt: TGTGCCAGCAGCTTAGCGCGAAATTCACCCCTCCACTTT
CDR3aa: CASSLARNSPLHF

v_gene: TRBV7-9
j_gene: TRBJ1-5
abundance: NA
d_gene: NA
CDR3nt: TGTGCCAGCAGCTTCGATGGGGGCGGGCAGCCCCAGCATTTT
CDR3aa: CASSFDGGGQPQHF

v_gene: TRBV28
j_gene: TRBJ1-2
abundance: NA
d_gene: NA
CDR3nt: TGTGCCAGCAGTTTAAGCAGGGCCGATGGCTACACCTTC
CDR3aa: CASSLSRADGYTF

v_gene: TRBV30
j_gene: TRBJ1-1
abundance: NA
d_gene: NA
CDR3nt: TGTGCCTGGGGAAGGGACACTGAAGCTTTCTTT
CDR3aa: CAWGRDTEAFF

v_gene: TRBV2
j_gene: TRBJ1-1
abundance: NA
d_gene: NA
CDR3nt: TGTGCCAGCACGGGGAACACTGAAGCTTTCTTT
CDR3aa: CASTGNTEAFF